The T cell receptor (beta chain) under discussion was sequenced for a study of blood T cell repertoires in COVID-19. Across the whole study: There were acute and convalescent COVID-19 samples, and they came from the United States, Italy and Spain.

Under the authors' procedure: Amplification with reference gene primers provided the estimates of nucleated cell counts. Here immunoSEQ multiplex PCR was the method, and the copy in TCRdb shows in-frame clones only, minus some. V, J and clone size are taken as reported in that table, and D and trimming were inferred from the DNA itself. This table has roughly 63,000 clones, roughly nine tenths appearing once. Germline assignment: CDR1 SGHRS and CDR2 YFSETQ. Trimming pared 5 bases from V and 0 bases from J, leaving 14 bases between. The CDR3 runs 15 residues. The clonotype was recovered from a man between 45 and 60 years old with active COVID-19. Sequencing input: peripheral blood. The chain combines TRBV5-1 with TRBJ1-2, with a tentative D call TRBD1 (5 bases). CDR3 nucleotides: TGCGCCAGCAGTCCCGTCGACAGCGCTAACTATGGCTACACCTTC. Its translation is CASSPVDSANYGYTF.